This is a list of T cell receptor beta chains from one sample in a study of blood T cell repertoires in COVID-19. TCRdb's table, derived via immunoSEQ multiplex PCR, lists solely in-frame clones and lacks some. Of 180,000 or so clones in the sample, roughly 87% were seen once. Sequencing was done on a sample of peripheral blood. These receptors all stem from a woman in her forties or fifties with acute or convalescent COVID-19. The CDR3 runs from the conserved cysteine through the conserved F or W. A D gene is named only where the DNA matches it firmly. Not all rows give a size; the values are once, few, many and, for expanded clones, a class.

TRBV18	.	TRBD2	TRBJ2-7	TGTGCCAGCTCACCACGTGGCGGGAGTTCCTACGAGCAGTACTTC	CASSPRGGSSYEQYF
TRBV28	.	.	TRBJ2-7	TGTGCCAGCAGTTTACGACTAGATAGCTACGAGCAGTACTTC	CASSLRLDSYEQYF
TRBV9	few	TRBD2	TRBJ2-3	TGTGCCAGCAGCGCCCGACTAGCGGGGGGGCAAGATACGCAGTATTTT	CASSARLAGGQDTQYF
TRBV10-3	.	.	TRBJ1-1	TGTGCCATCAGTGAAATCACCAGGGGAAGTCCTGAAGCTTTCTTT	CAISEITRGSPEAFF
TRBV7-8	once	.	TRBJ2-5	TGTGCCAGCAGCTTAACGCGGGACCAAGAGACCCAGTACTTC	CASSLTRDQETQYF
TRBV28	.	.	TRBJ2-5	TGTGCCAGCAGTATCCGGAGGGAGACCCAGTACTTC	CASSIRRETQYF
TRBV2	.	TRBD1	TRBJ1-2	TGTGCCAGTGAACCAGGGGGAGCTAACTATGGCTACACCTTC	CASEPGGANYGYTF
TRBV29-1	few	.	TRBJ1-5	TGCAGCGTGGCTGACGGACTATTGGGCAATCAGCCCCAGCATTTT	CSVADGLLGNQPQHF
TRBV27	.	.	TRBJ1-1	TGTGCCAGCAGTTTTCAGGGAGGGACTGAAGCTTTCTTT	CASSFQGGTEAFF
TRBV30	.	.	TRBJ2-5	TGTGCCTGGAGTGGTAGGGGGGGGGAGACCCAGTACTTC	CAWSGRGGETQYF